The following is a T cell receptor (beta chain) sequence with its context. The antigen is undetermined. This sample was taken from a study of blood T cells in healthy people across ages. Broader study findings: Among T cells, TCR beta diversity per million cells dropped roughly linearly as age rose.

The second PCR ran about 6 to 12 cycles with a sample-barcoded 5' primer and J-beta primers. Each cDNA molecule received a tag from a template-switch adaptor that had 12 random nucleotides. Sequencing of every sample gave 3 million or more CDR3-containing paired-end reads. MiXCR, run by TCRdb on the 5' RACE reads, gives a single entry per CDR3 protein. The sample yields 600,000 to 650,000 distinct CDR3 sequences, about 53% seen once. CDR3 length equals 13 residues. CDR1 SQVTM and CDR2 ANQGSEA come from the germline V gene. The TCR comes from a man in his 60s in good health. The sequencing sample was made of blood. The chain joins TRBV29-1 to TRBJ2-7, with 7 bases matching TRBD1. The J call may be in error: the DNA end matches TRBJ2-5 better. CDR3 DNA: TGCAGCGCCTTGGGACAGACCGTCGGGACCCAGTACTTC. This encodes CSALGQTVGTQYF.